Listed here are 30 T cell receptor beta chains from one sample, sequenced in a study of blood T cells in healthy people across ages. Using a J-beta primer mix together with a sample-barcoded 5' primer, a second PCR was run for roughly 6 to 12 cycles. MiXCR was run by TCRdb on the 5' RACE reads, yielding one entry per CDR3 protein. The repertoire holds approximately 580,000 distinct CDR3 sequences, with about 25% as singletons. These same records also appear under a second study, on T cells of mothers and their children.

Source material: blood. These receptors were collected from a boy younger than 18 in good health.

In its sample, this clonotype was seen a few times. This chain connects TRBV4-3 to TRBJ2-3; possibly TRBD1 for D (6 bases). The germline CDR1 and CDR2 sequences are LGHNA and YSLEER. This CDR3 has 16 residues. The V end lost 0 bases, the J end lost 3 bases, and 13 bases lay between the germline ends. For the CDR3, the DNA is TGCGCCAGCAGCCAAGACGCAGGGGCAGGGACAGATACGCAGTATTTT. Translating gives CASSQDAGAGTDTQYF.

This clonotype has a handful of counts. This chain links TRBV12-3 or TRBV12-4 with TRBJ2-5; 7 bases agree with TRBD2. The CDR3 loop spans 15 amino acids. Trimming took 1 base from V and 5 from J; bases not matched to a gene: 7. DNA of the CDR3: TGTGCCAGCAGTTTAGGGGGGGGTTTGGGGGAGACCCAGTACTTC. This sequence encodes CASSLGGGLGETQYF.

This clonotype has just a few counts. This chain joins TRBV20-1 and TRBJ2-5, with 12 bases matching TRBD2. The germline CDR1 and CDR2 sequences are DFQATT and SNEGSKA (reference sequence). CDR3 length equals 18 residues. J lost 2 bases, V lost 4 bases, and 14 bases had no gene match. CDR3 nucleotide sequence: TGCAGTGCTATGGCGACTAGCGGGGGCCCCCGAGGGCAAGAGACCCAGTACTTC. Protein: CSAMATSGGPRGQETQYF.

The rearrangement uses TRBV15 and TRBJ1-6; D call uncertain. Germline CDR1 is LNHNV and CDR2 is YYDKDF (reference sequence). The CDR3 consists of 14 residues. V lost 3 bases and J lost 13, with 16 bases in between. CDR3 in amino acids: CATSRDSSGRPLHF. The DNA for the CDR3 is TGTGCCACCAGCAGGGATAGCTCCGGACGGCCCCTCCACTTT.

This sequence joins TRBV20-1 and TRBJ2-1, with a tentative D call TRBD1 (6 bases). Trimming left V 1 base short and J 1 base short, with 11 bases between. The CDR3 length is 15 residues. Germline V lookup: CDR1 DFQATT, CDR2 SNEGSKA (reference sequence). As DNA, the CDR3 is TGCAGTGCTAGAGGGCAGGGGAAATCCTACAATGAGCAGTTCTTC. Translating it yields CSARGQGKSYNEQFF.

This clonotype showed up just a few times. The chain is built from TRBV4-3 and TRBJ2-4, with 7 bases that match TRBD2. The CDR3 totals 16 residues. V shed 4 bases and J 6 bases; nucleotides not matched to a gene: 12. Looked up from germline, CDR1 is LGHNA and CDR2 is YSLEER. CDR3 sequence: CASSLREGGIGNIQYF. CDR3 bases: TGCGCCAGCAGCCTCCGAGAGGGAGGGATTGGAAACATTCAGTACTTC.

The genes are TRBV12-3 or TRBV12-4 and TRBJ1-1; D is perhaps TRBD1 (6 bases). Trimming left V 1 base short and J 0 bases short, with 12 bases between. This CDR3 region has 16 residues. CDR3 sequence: CASSLGGAGLNTEAFF. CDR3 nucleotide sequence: TGTGCCAGCAGTTTAGGGGGGGCGGGCCTGAACACTGAAGCTTTCTTT.

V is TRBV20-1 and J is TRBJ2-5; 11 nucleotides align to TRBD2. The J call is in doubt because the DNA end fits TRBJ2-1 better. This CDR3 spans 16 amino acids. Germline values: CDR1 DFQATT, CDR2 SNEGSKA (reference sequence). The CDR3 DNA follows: TGCAGTGCTAACGACCCCGGGACTAGCGGTTACAATGAGCAGTTCTTC. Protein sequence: CSANDPGTSGYNEQFF.

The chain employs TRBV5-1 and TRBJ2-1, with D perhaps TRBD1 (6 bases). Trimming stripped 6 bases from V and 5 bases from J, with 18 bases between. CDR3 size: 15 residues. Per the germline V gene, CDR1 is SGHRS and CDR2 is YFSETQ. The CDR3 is CASTPRNRQDNEQFF. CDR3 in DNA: TGCGCCAGCACCCCTAGAAATCGACAGGACAATGAGCAGTTCTTC.

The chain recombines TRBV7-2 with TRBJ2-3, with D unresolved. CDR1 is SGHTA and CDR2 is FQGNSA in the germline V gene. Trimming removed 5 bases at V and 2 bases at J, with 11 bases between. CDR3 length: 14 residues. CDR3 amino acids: CASSPDPITDTQYF. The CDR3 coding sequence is TGTGCCAGCAGCCCGGACCCAATCACAGATACGCAGTATTTT.

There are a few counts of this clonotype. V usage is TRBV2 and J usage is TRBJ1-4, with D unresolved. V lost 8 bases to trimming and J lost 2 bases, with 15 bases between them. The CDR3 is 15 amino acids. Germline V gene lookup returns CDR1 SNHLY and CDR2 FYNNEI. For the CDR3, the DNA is TGTGCCAGCGGCACTCCAGGAGCGACTAATGAAAAACTGTTTTTT. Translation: CASGTPGATNEKLFF.

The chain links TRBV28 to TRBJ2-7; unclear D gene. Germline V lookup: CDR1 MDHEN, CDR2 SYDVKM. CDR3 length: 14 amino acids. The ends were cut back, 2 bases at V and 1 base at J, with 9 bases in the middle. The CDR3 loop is CASSLGSLSYEQYF. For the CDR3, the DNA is TGTGCCAGCAGTTTAGGGTCCTTGTCCTACGAGCAGTACTTC.

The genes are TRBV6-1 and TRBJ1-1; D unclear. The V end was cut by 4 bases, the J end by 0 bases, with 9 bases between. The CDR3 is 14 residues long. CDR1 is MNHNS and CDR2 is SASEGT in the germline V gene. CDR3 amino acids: CASSVGVLNTEAFF. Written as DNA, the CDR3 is TGTGCCAGCAGTGTTGGGGTTTTGAACACTGAAGCTTTCTTT.

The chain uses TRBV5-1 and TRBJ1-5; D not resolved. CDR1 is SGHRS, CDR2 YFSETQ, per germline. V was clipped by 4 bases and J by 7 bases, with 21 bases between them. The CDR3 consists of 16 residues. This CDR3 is CASSVGFGSPRQPQHF. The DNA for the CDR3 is TGCGCCAGCAGCGTTGGGTTCGGGTCCCCTCGCCAGCCCCAGCATTTT. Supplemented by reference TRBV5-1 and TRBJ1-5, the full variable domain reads KAGVTQTPRYLIKTRGQQVTLSCSPISGHRSVSWYQQTPGQGLQFLFEYFSETQRNKGNFPGRFSGRQFSNSRSEMNVSTLELGDSALYLCASSVGFGSPRQPQHFGDGTRLSIL.

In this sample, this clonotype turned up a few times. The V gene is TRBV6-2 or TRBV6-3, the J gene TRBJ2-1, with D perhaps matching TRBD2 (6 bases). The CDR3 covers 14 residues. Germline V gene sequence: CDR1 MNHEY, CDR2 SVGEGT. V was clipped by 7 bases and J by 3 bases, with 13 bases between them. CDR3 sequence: CASKKAGLYNEQFF. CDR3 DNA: TGTGCCAGCAAGAAAGCGGGCCTCTACAATGAGCAGTTCTTC.

CDR3 nucleotides: TGCAGTGCTAGCTCAATACAGCTCACAGATACGCAGTATTTT. This codes for CSASSIQLTDTQYF. V usage is TRBV20-1 and J usage is TRBJ2-3; D gene unclear. V gave up 3 bases and J gave up 2 bases, with 12 bases separating them. Germline assignment: CDR1 DFQATT and CDR2 SNEGSKA (reference sequence). The CDR3 covers 14 residues.

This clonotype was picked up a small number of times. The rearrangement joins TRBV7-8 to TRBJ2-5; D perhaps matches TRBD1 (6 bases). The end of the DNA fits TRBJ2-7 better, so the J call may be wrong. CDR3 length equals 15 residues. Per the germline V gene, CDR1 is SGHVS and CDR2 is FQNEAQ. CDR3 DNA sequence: TGTGCCAGCAGCGACAGGACACTTAGCTCCTACGAGCAGTACTTC. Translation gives CASSDRTLSSYEQYF.

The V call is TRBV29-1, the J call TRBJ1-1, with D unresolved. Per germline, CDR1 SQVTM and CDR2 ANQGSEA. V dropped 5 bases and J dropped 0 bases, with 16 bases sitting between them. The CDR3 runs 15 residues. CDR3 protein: CSVRRDPSMNTEAFF. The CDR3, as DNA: TGCAGCGTTCGTCGTGACCCCTCCATGAACACTGAAGCTTTCTTT.

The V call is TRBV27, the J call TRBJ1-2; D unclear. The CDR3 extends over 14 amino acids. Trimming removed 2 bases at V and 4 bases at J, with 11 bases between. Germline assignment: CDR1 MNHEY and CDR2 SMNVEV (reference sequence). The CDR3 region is CASSLQWGGYGYTF. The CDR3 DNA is TGTGCCAGCAGTTTACAATGGGGAGGCTATGGCTACACCTTC.

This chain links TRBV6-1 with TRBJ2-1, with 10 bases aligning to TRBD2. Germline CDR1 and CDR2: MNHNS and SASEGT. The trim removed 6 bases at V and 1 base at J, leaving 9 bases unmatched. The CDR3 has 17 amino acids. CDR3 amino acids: CASRALAGVRSYNEQFF. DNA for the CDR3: TGTGCCAGCAGAGCCCTAGCGGGAGTTAGGTCCTACAATGAGCAGTTCTTC.

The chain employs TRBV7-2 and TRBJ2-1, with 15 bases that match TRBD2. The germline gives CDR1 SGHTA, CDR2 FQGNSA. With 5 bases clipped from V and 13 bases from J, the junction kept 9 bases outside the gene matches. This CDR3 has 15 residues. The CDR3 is CASSLNGLAGGRQFF. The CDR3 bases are TGTGCCAGCAGCCTCAATGGACTAGCGGGAGGGCGCCAGTTCTTC.

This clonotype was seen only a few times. The CDR3 DNA reads TGTGCCAGCAGAAGAAGCGGGAGTAATTATGAGCAGTTCTTC. It translates to CASRRSGSNYEQFF. The J gene is TRBJ2-1, the V gene TRBV3-1, with 8 bases matching TRBD2. The V gene end was trimmed by 6 bases and the J gene end by 8 bases; junction bases not matched to a gene: 9. The CDR3 length is 14 residues. Germline CDR1 LGHDT, CDR2 YNNKEL (reference sequence).

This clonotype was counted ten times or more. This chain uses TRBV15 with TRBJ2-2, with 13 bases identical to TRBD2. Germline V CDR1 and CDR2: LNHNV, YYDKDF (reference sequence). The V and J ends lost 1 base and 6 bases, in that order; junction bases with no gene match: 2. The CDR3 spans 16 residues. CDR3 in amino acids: CATSRGTSGSPGELFF. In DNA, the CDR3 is TGTGCCACCAGCAGAGGGACTAGCGGGAGCCCCGGGGAGCTGTTTTTT.

The CDR3 here is CASSKPGGDIYEQYF. Written as DNA, the CDR3 is TGTGCCAGCAGCAAACCAGGAGGGGACATTTACGAGCAGTACTTC. The chain employs TRBV21-1 and TRBJ2-5; TRBD1, as called in the table, went unchecked against the DNA. TRBJ2-7 matches the DNA end more closely, so the J call is doubtful. TRBV21-1 is recorded as a pseudogene. The CDR3 totals 15 residues.

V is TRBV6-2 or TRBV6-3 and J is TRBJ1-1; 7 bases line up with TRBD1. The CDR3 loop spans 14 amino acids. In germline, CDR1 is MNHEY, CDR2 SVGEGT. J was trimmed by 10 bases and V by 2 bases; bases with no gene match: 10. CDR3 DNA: TGTGCCAGCAGTTACGCAGAGGGGGCAGTAGGAGCTTTCTTT. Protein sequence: CASSYAEGAVGAFF.

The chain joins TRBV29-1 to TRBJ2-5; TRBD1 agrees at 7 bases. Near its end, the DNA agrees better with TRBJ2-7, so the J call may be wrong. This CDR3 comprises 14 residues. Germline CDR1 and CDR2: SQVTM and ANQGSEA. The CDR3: CSVETGQTTYEQYF. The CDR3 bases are TGCAGCGTTGAAACGGGACAGACTACCTACGAGCAGTACTTC.

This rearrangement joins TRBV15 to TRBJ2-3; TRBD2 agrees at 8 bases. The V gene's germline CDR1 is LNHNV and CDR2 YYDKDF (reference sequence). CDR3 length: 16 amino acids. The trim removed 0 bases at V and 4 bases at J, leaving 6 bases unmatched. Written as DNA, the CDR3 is TGTGCCACCAGCAGAGAAGGGGCGGGAGGCCCAGATACGCAGTATTTT. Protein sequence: CATSREGAGGPDTQYF.

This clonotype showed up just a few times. CDR3 protein: CSARETGAGTEAFF. The CDR3 nucleotides read TGCAGTGCTAGAGAAACAGGGGCCGGGACTGAAGCTTTCTTT. The chain has TRBV20-1 and TRBJ1-1; TRBD1 matches at 7 bases. Germline CDR1 reads DFQATT; CDR2 reads SNEGSKA (reference sequence). The J segment lost 5 bases and the V segment lost 0 bases, leaving 6 bases of the junction unmatched. The length of the CDR3 is 14 residues.

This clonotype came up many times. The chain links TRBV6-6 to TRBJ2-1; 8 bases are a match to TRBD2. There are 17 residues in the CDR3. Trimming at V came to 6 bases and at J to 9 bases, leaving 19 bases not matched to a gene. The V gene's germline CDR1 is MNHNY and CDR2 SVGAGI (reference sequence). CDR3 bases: TGTGCCAGCAGCCTAAACCCCCATCGGGGGGGGTCTGGTGAGCAGTTCTTC. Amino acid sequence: CASSLNPHRGGSGEQFF.

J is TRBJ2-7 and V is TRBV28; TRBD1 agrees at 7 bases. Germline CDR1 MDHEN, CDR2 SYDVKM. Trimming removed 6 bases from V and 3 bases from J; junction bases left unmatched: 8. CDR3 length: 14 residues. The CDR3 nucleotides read TGTGCCAGCAGCCCCGGGGACAGCAACTACGAGCAGTACTTC. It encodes CASSPGDSNYEQYF. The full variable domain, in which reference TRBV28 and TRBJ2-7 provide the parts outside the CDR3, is DVKVTQSSRYLVKRTGEKVFLECVQDMDHENMFWYRQDPGLGLRLIYFSYDVKMKEKGDIPEGYSVSREKKERFSLILESASTNQTSMYLCASSPGDSNYEQYFGPGTRLTVT.